This T cell receptor beta chain was obtained from a study of T cells in Graves' hyperthyroidism and ophthalmopathy. Findings and caveats of the study: Ophthalmopathy cases were set apart from stable hyperthyroidism by a 13 V-J model.

The TCR beta CDR3 regions underwent amplification using RNA transcripts as the source. The HTBI primer set served for first-round RT-PCR of the TCR CDR3. Via MiXCR, TCRdb re-called the multiplex PCR reads, giving one row per CDR3 protein. This sample carries about 500,000 distinct CDR3 sequences, 15% to 20% of them seen once, and the ten largest clones take about 29%. CDR1 is MNHEY, CDR2 SVGEGT, per germline. V gave up 4 bases and J gave up 0 bases; unmatched junction bases: 9. The CDR3 spans 17 residues. Regarding this clonotype: Its matching antigen is unknown.

Specimen: blood. The rearrangement links TRBV6-2 or TRBV6-3 to TRBJ1-1; TRBD1 matches at 9 bases. The sequence was collected from a woman between 25 and 40 years old with Graves' ophthalmopathy. For the CDR3, the DNA is TGTGCCAGCAGTTGGGGACAGGGAGTCTCTTTGAACACTGAAGCTTTCTTT. Its translation is CASSWGQGVSLNTEAFF.